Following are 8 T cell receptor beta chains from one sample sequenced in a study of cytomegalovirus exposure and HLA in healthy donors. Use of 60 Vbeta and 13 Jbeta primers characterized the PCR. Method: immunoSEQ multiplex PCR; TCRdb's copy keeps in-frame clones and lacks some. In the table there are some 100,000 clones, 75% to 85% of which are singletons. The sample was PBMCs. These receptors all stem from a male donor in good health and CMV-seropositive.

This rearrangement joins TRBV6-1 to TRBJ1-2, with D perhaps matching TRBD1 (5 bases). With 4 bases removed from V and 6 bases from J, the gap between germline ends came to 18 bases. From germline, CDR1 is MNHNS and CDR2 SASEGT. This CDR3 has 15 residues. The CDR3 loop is CASSVDRTNYNGYTF. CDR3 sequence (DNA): TGTGCCAGCAGTGTAGACAGAACCAACTATAATGGCTACACCTTC.

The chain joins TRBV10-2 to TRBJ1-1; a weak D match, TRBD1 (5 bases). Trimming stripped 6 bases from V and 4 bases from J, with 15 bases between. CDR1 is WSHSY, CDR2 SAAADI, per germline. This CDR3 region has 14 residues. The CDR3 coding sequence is TGCGCCAGCAGCACAGTCGGGGGTGGCACTGAAGCTTTCTTT. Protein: CASSTVGGGTEAFF.

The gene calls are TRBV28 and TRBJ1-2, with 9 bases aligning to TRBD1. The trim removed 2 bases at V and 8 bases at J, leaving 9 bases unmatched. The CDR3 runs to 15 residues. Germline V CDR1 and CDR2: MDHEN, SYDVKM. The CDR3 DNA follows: TGTGCCAGCAGTTTACCTCCTGGACAGGGGAGAGGCTACACCTTC. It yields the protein CASSLPPGQGRGYTF.

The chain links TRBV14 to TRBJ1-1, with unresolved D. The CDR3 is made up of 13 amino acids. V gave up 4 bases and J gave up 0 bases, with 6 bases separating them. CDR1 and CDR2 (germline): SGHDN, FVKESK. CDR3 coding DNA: TGTGCCAGCAGCCCGAGAGTGAACACTGAAGCTTTCTTT. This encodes CASSPRVNTEAFF.

CDR3 region: CASSYVQASYEQYF. The DNA of the CDR3 is TGTGCCAGCAGTTACGTCCAGGCTTCCTACGAGCAGTACTTC. The chain combines TRBV6-5 with TRBJ2-7; D is ambiguous. The V end was cut by 2 bases, the J end by 1 base, with 9 bases between. The CDR3 covers 14 residues. Germline V gene lookup returns CDR1 MNHEY and CDR2 SVGAGI.

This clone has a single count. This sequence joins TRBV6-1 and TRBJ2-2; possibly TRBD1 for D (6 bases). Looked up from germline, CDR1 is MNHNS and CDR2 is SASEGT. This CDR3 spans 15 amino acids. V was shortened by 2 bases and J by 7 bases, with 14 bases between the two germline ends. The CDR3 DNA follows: TGTGCCAGCAGTGAATGGGGGCGGGTAGGCGGGGAGCTGTTTTTT. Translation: CASSEWGRVGGELFF.

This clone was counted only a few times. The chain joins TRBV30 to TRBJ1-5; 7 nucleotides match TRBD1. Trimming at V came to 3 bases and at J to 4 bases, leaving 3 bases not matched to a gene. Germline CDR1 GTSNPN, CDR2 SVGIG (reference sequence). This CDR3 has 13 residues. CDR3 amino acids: CAWRGTVNQPQHF. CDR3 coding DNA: TGTGCCTGGAGGGGGACAGTGAATCAGCCCCAGCATTTT.

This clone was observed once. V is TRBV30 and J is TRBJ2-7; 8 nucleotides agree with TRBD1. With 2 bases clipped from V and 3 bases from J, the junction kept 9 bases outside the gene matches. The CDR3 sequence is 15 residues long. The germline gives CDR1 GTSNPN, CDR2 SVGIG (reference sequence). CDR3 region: CAWSPGGALYYEQYF. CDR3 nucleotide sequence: TGTGCCTGGAGTCCAGGGGGCGCGTTGTACTACGAGCAGTACTTC. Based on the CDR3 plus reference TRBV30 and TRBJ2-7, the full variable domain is SQTIHQWPATLVQPVGSPLSLECTVEGTSNPNLYWYRQAAGRGLQLLFYSVGIGQISSEVPQNLSASRPQDRQFILSSKKLLLSDSGFYLCAWSPGGALYYEQYFGPGTRLTVT.